These 15 T cell receptor beta chains originate from one sample sequenced in a study of PD-1 blockade in mismatch repair-deficient tumors. Sequencing used immunoSEQ multiplex PCR; TCRdb keeps in-frame clones, though not all of them. The sample lists 100,000 or so clones; 82% were seen once. The specimen comprised peripheral blood, sampled roughly 35 weeks after starting pembrolizumab. The receptors were sampled from an adult with mismatch repair-deficient cancer.

The table lists this clone with a count of one. This rearrangement joins TRBV6-1 to TRBJ1-2; 7 bases are a match to TRBD1. Germline V lookup: CDR1 MNHNS, CDR2 SASEGT. This CDR3 is 13 amino acids long. Unmatched junction bases numbered 1, after V lost 6 bases and J lost 0 bases. The DNA of the CDR3 is TGTGCCAGCAGGACAGGGTCTAACTATGGCTACACCTTC. Translated, it gives CASRTGSNYGYTF.

This clone was picked up one time. The rearrangement uses TRBV2 and TRBJ2-7; perhaps D is TRBD1 or TRBD2 (6 bases each). V gave up 2 bases and J gave up 5 bases, with 19 bases separating them. Per the germline V gene, CDR1 is SNHLY and CDR2 is FYNNEI. The CDR3 length is 16 residues. CDR3 in amino acids: CASSEFVRGPRHEQYF. In nucleotides, the CDR3 is TGTGCCAGCAGTGAATTTGTTCGGGGGCCTCGGCACGAGCAGTACTTC.

The chain uses TRBV2 and TRBJ2-3; D call uncertain. Germline V gene data show CDR1 as SNHLY and CDR2 as FYNNEI. The CDR3 runs 14 residues. With 4 bases removed from V and 2 bases from J, the gap between germline ends came to 10 bases. CDR3 in DNA: TGTGCCAGCAGTGGAGGTCTCTCCACAGATACGCAGTATTTT. This translates into CASSGGLSTDTQYF.

This chain uses TRBV5-6 with TRBJ2-3; 9 bases are a match to TRBD2. Germline-derived CDR1 and CDR2 are SGHDT and YYEEEE. Trimming took 3 bases from V and 2 from J; bases not matched to a gene: 1. This CDR3 region has 14 residues. The CDR3 spells CASSSSGTTDTQYF. The DNA for the CDR3 is TGTGCCAGCAGCTCTAGCGGGACCACAGATACGCAGTATTTT.

The chain combines TRBV6-5 with TRBJ2-3; D possibly corresponds to TRBD2 (5 bases). In germline, CDR1 is MNHEY, CDR2 SVGAGI. The ends were cut back, 2 bases at V and 4 bases at J, with 10 bases in the middle. This CDR3 contains 14 residues. The CDR3 nucleotides read TGTGCCAGCAGTTACGAGGGAGAGCCAGATACGCAGTATTTT. This gives the protein CASSYEGEPDTQYF.

V usage is TRBV7-6 and J usage is TRBJ2-2; 8 positions match TRBD2. The trim removed 5 bases at V and 1 base at J, leaving 9 bases unmatched. This CDR3 is 17 amino acids long. The germline V gene encodes CDR1 SGHVS and CDR2 FNYEAQ. The CDR3 reads CASSLGSTSGNTGELFF. The CDR3 nucleotides read TGTGCCAGCAGCCTCGGGTCTACTAGCGGGAACACCGGGGAGCTGTTTTTT.

The V gene is TRBV27, the J gene TRBJ1-4; D unresolved. CDR1 is MNHEY, CDR2 SMNVEV, per germline (reference sequence). The CDR3 has 16 amino acids. V lost 2 bases to trimming and J lost 0 bases, with 10 bases between them. Here the CDR3 reads CASSLRPQTTNEKLFF. As DNA, the CDR3 is TGTGCCAGCAGTTTAAGGCCACAGACAACTAATGAAAAACTGTTTTTT. Full variable domain (remainder filled in from reference TRBV27 and TRBJ1-4): EAQVTQNPRYLITVTGKKLTVTCSQNMNHEYMSWYRQDPGLGLRQIYYSMNVEVTDKGDVPEGYKVSRKEKRNFPLILESPSPNQTSLYFCASSLRPQTTNEKLFFGSGTQLSVL.

The chain carries TRBV5-6 and TRBJ2-7, with 9 bases that match TRBD2. The CDR3 covers 13 residues. V shed 4 bases and J 3 bases; nucleotides not matched to a gene: 2. The germline V gene encodes CDR1 SGHDT and CDR2 YYEEEE. CDR3 bases: TGTGCCAGCAGCGTGACTAGCGGCTACGAGCAGTACTTC. This translates into CASSVTSGYEQYF.

The rearrangement uses TRBV4-1 and TRBJ2-7; 7 bases fit TRBD1. The ends lost 5 bases at V and 3 bases at J; junction bases unmatched: 10. The germline V gene has CDR1 MGHRA and CDR2 YSYEKL. CDR3 length equals 15 residues. The DNA of the CDR3 is TGCGCCAGCAGCAATCCGGGACAGTGGCTCTACGAGCAGTACTTC. Protein product: CASSNPGQWLYEQYF.

This clone was seen more than once but under ten times. This rearrangement joins TRBV6-1 to TRBJ2-2; D is uncertain. Trimming removed 6 bases at V and 7 bases at J, with 12 bases between. Looked up from germline, CDR1 is MNHNS and CDR2 is SASEGT. This CDR3 region has 13 residues. This CDR3 is CASRVLRGGELFF. Written as DNA, the CDR3 is TGTGCCAGCAGGGTCCTTCGAGGCGGGGAGCTGTTTTTT.

This rearrangement joins TRBV5-1 to TRBJ2-7; D gene unclear. The germline V gene encodes CDR1 SGHRS and CDR2 YFSETQ. The CDR3 consists of 14 residues. The V end was cut by 6 bases, the J end by 4 bases, with 17 bases between. As DNA, the CDR3 is TGCGCCAGCACCCCCCCCGGTGAACGGTACGAGCAGTACTTC. It codes for CASTPPGERYEQYF.

This clone was found a few times. The J gene is TRBJ2-6, the V gene TRBV4-3; D is unresolved. Between the trimmed V and J ends, which lost 0 bases and 0 bases, there was a span of 9 bases. The germline V gene encodes CDR1 LGHNA and CDR2 YSLEER. The CDR3 spans 17 residues. CDR3 protein: CASSQESTGSGANVLTF. The CDR3 nucleotides are TGCGCCAGCAGCCAAGAATCAACGGGCTCTGGGGCCAACGTCCTGACTTTC.

This chain uses TRBV7-9 with TRBJ2-5, with TRBD2 matching 7 bases. Germline V lookup: CDR1 SEHNR, CDR2 FQNEAQ (reference sequence). This CDR3 is 16 amino acids long. The ends lost 2 bases at V and 3 bases at J; junction bases unmatched: 9. The CDR3: CASSLKRRREEETQYF. The DNA of the CDR3 is TGTGCCAGCAGCTTAAAACGTCGACGGGAGGAAGAGACCCAGTACTTC.

The rearrangement links TRBV10-3 to TRBJ1-3; D might be TRBD1 (5 bases). The CDR3 is 12 residues long. Germline CDR1 ENHRY, CDR2 SYGVKD. The V end was cut by 1 base, the J end by 11 bases, with 9 bases between. The DNA for the CDR3 is TGTGCCATCAGTGAGTGGCCGGGGGCCATATATTTT. Amino acid sequence: CAISEWPGAIYF.

The chain couples TRBV9 to TRBJ2-7; D is perhaps TRBD1 or TRBD2 (5 bases each). The CDR3 extends over 15 amino acids. V lost 4 bases, J lost 1 base, and 15 bases lay in between. Germline V gene lookup returns CDR1 SGDLS and CDR2 YYNGEE. The DNA of the CDR3 is TGTGCCAGCAGCCCGACTCAGCGGACATCCTACGAGCAGTACTTC. It encodes CASSPTQRTSYEQYF.